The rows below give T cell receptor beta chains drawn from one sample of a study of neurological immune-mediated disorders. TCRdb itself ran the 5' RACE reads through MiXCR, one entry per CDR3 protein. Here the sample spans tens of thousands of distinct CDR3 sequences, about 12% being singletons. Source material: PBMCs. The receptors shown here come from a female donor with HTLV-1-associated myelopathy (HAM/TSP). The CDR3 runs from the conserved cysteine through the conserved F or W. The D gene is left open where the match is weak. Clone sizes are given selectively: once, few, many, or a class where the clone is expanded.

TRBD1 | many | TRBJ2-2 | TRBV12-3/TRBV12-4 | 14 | CASRTDRAAGELFF | TGTGCCAGCAGAACGGACAGGGCGGCCGGGGAGCTGTTTTTT
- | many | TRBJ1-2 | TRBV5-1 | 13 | CASRDAGTYGYTF | TGCGCCAGCCGGGACGCAGGAACCTATGGCTACACCTTC
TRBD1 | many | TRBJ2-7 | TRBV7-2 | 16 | CASSLSLGDRGYEQYF | TGTGCCAGCAGCTTATCCCTCGGGGACAGGGGTTACGAGCAGTACTTC
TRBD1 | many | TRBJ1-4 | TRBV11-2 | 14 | CASSRQGAYEKLFF | TGTGCCAGCAGCAGACAGGGGGCCTATGAAAAACTGTTTTTT
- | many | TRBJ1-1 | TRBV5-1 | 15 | CASSFLGQPNTEAFF | TGCGCCAGCAGCTTCCTCGGACAGCCGAACACTGAAGCTTTCTTT
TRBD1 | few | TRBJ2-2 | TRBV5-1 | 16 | CASSWNRGQSAGELFF | TGCGCCAGCAGCTGGAACAGGGGGCAGTCAGCCGGGGAGCTGTTTTTT
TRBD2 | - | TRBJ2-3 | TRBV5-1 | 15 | CASSLTSGGIDTQYF | TGCGCCAGCAGCTTGACTAGCGGGGGGATTGATACGCAGTATTTT
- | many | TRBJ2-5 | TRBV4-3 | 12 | CASSQDRGTQYF | TGCGCCAGCAGCCAAGACCGGGGGACCCAGTACTTC
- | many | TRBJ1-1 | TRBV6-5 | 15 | CASSAPREGKTEAFF | TGTGCCAGCAGTGCCCCCCGAGAAGGGAAAACTGAAGCTTTCTTT
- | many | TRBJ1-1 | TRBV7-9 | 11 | CASSLLTEAFF | TGTGCCAGCAGCTTATTAACTGAAGCTTTCTTT
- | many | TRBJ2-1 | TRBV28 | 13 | CASSSGQNNEQFF | TGTGCCAGCAGTTCGGGTCAGAACAATGAGCAGTTCTTC
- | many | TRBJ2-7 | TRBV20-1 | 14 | CSAGITGSPYEQYF | TGCAGTGCTGGGATAACAGGGTCCCCCTACGAGCAGTACTTC